This T cell receptor (beta chain) was documented in a study of cytomegalovirus exposure and HLA in healthy donors (dated 2017 in TCRdb). Describing the broader study: An earlier analysis of under 600 of the donors reported roughly 270 Gb of sequence data and 117 million unique TCR beta sequences from 150 million to 200 million T cells. An early release that covered fewer than 750 HLA-typed donors contained around 330 gigabases of sequencing data and 85 million to 100 million unique TCR sequences. Of the 300 to 500 genotyped donors, 65% to 90% were placed in the genetic ancestry cluster associated with self-reported Caucasian donors. The study aimed to test whether signatures of past pathogen exposure could be identified by cataloging public T cell receptors. Using immunosequencing, the study profiled T cell repertoires from fewer than 700 subjects and related those repertoires to cytomegalovirus serostatus. Besides the first cohort of some 670 subjects, a separate validation cohort made up of 120 different subjects was used. To predict cytomegalovirus infection status, the study combined high-throughput TCR immunosequencing, statistical association of individual TCRs with disease status, and machine learning. A later analysis re-analyzed previously published TCR beta repertoires from 666 donors and added high-resolution HLA genotyping to study TCR occurrence patterns. The later analysis used no new phenotypic data to find candidate immune exposures, relying instead on TCR beta sequences and their occurrence across donors. An earlier analysis of 587 of the donors used high-throughput TCR beta sequencing to judge whether each TCR beta V gene segment behaved as functional or pseudogenic. Alongside the repertoire data, information on donor age, sex, ethnicity and CMV serostatus was compiled. A later genetic analysis used genome-wide SNP genotypes for about 55% of the 666 donors, treating that subset as a discovery cohort. Every repertoire in the discovery cohort had been generated on one and the same sequencing platform. Both class I and class II loci were covered by HLA typing, at four-digit resolution. Typing coverage differed by locus: A, B, C, DRB1 and DQB1 were typed in roughly 620-630 donors, DQA1 in 500 to 550, DPA1 in approximately 610, and DPB1 in just under 480. Four to six DR-DQ haplotypes were handled as single units for association and clustering because linkage in the cohort was strong. Among 398 genotyped donors of the cohort, an average of around 240,000 unique TCR beta nucleotide sequences were sequenced per donor, roughly 20% of them non-productive. Broad study findings and their caveats: Specific HLA alleles were associated with 15,000 to 20,000 TCR beta sequences at a false discovery rate of 0.05 in a later analysis. Some IMGT-functional V segments, including TRBV6-2 and TRBV6-3, could not be told apart with the 87-base-pair reads, so those segments were excluded. In an earlier analysis of roughly 560 of the donors, most TCR beta V segments were observed in productive rearrangements about 87% or about 30% of the time, broadly matching IMGT annotations. A later analysis reported that several top co-occurrence clusters appeared linked to parvovirus B19, influenza, CMV and Epstein-Barr virus. Most TCR sequences were observed very rarely across donors, whereas some public TCRs were present in many individuals. Strong co-occurrence of HLA alleles, especially DR and DQ, made assigning TCR associations to individual alleles difficult. In this cohort, only TCR beta chains were sequenced, and detectable features were limited by the absence of alpha or paired-chain data. According to the authors, the approach could potentially be generalized to other disease states and immunological phenotypes. In a later analysis, HLA-associated TCR beta chains were found to be more clonally expanded and to have lower generation probabilities than equally common non-associated chains. Because counts were too low, more than 15 rarely observed V segments, including chromosome 9 orphons, were left out of the earlier analysis of about 500 of the donors. A later analysis found that most CMV-associated TCR beta chains appeared HLA-restricted, with HLA associations seemingly driven largely by CMV exposure. In a later genetic analysis, a missense DCLRE1C variant was associated with V-gene and J-gene trimming of TCR beta chains, and the association was replicated in an independent cohort. Correlated functional status among segregating V segments might reflect linkage disequilibrium, but an unknown experimental factor could not be ruled out. A further reported finding was that TCR beta sequences accurately predicted the HLA-A and HLA-B alleles for most subjects in the first cohort. According to a later analysis, TCR association rates differed among HLA loci, with DRB1 alleles showing the most associated TCRs and HLA-C alleles showing the fewest. A cluster of highly shared sequence variants was judged likely to be a technical artifact of the sequencing pipeline. Immune exposure information for the cohort was limited to CMV serostatus. A few of the identified cytomegalovirus-associated TCR beta chains were confirmed in vitro to be specific for cytomegalovirus antigens. In a later genetic analysis, fewer N-insertions in productive TCRs were reported among donors in an Asian-associated ancestry cluster than the approximately 630-donor mean. A total of about 180 TCR beta chains were listed by the study as associated with cytomegalovirus. Cytomegalovirus status was reported to be diagnosed by the classifier with high specificity and sensitivity in both the original and validation cohorts. The presence/absence analyses assumed that sequencing depth was roughly uniform across donors, and that assumption may not be true. HLA typing was unavailable for some donors at each locus, so association tests used only the typed subset.

The cohort comprised approximately 700 healthy bone marrow donors. At the time of sampling, all cohort members were nominally healthy, though unrecorded immune exposures were likely present. The donor tested CMV seropositive, placing the donor among the approximately 290 seropositive members of the cohort. A peripheral blood sample was collected from each donor, and TCR beta sequencing was performed on peripheral blood mononuclear cells. The Qiagen DNeasy Blood Extraction Kit was used to extract genomic DNA from the blood cell samples. Comments on this clone: Its recognized antigen is unknown.

Including the terminal cysteine and phenylalanine, the CDR3 comprises 14 residues. Left in the record is the CDR3 DNA by itself, 42 bases read in frame from the first base. CDR1 and CDR2 (SSHAT, FNYEAQ) derive from the germline V gene (reference sequence). V and J are trimmed by 2 bases and 5 bases, and the gene matches miss 5 bases of the junction. The protocol used for the library was the immunoSEQ multiplex PCR assay. For the multiplex PCR, a mixture combining 60 forward primers for TCR Vbeta segments and 13 reverse primers for TCR Jbeta segments was used. The CDR3 region of rearranged TCR beta genes was amplified from genomic DNA by a multiplex PCR assay. The Illumina HiSeq System was used to sequence the amplified TCR beta libraries as 87-base-pair reads. Concerning the study's data processing: A later analysis counted tens of millions of unique TCR beta chains across the approximately 700 repertoires, and some 11 million of these chains were shared by at least two donors. Raw reads were error-corrected and collapsed into unique sequences with a nearest-neighbor algorithm that merged closely related sequences to remove PCR and sequencing errors. To assign V, D and J gene segments, CDR3 sequences were aligned to IMGT reference sequences. For a sequence to be retained, at least a six-nucleotide match to both a V gene segment and a J gene segment was required. A rearrangement counted as productive if the CDR3 had no stop codons and remained in frame with V and J, and every other rearrangement counted as non-productive. Following IMGT convention, CDR3 was defined as the stretch from the second conserved V-encoded cysteine to the conserved J-encoded phenylalanine. Sequences without an unambiguous match to a single V gene segment were excluded from the earlier analysis of 587 of the donors. An earlier analysis of roughly 590 of the donors called V segments functional above 56.7% productive rearrangements and segregating when the between-donor standard deviation exceeded 5%. A statistical classification framework was built to diagnose cytomegalovirus status from the catalog of TCR beta chain sequences. In a later analysis, TCR nucleotide sequences were compared against IMGT/GENE-DB human TR gene sequences so that V and J genes could be assigned. The TCRdist pipeline was used in a later analysis to assign CDR3 sequences and most-parsimonious VDJ recombination scenarios. In a later analysis, each TCR beta chain was defined by its CDR3 amino acid sequence together with its V-gene family, and reads lacking a unique V-gene family were excluded. To address suspected cross-contamination and a sequencing artifact, a later analysis removed 550 to 750 highly shared, low-generation-probability nucleotide sequences. In a later analysis, a clonal expansion index for each public chain was calculated from normalized within-repertoire ranks of inferred template counts. A later analysis computed generation probabilities with a VDJ recombination model fitted to out-of-frame rearrangements, and checked the results against IGoR. Hypergeometric tests were used in a later analysis to score TCR-TCR, TCR-HLA and TCR-CMV co-occurrence, with a repertoire-size bias correction applied to the TCR pairs. In a later analysis, false discovery rates were estimated by permuting HLA or CMV assignments 20 times. In a later analysis, co-occurring TCRs were grouped using DBSCAN, with TCRdist sequence similarity added in when clustering inside HLA-allele-positive subsets. Repertoires with fewer than 30,000 or more than 120,000 public chains were left out of co-occurrence clustering, as were about five repertoires with anomalous nucleotide sharing. TCRdb re-hosts the immuneACCESS table, in-frame sequences only. Its copies lack some clones; in the studies checked, an unresolved V gene accounts for under half of them, and the cause for the rest is not known. The V and J calls and clone size were taken over from that table, and D and trimming were inferred from the DNA. This sample's table has entries for 100,000 to 150,000 clones. 1.5% to 2% of the sample rests with the top ten.

The sequence derives from a woman in her thirties or forties in good health and CMV-seropositive. The sequence links TRBV7-7 to TRBJ2-5, with TRBD2 identical over 7 junction bases. The sample was PBMCs. Here is the DNA: TGTGCCAGCAGCTTAACTGGACTAGGGGAGACCCAGTACTTC. It translates as CASSLTGLGETQYF. This CDR3, with the reference TRBV7-7 and TRBJ2-5 proteins standing in past its ends, gives the full variable domain GAGVSQSPRYKVTKRGQDVTLRCDPISSHATLYWYQQALGQGPEFLTYFNYEAQPDKSGLPSDRFSAERPEGSISTLTIQRTEQRDSAMYRCASSLTGLGETQYFGPGTRLLVL.